The 18 T cell receptor beta chains below come from one sample, sequenced in a study of cytomegalovirus exposure and HLA in healthy donors. The PCR used 60 Vbeta and 13 Jbeta primers. Libraries were prepared by immunoSEQ multiplex PCR; TCRdb keeps only in-frame clonotypes and omits some of them. This table has some 41,000 clones, about half appearing once. Sequenced: PBMCs. These receptors were obtained from a man aged 60-69 years in good health and CMV-seronegative.

This clone was seen only a few times. This sequence joins TRBV7-2 and TRBJ1-5; D might be TRBD1 (5 bases). With 2 bases removed from V and 0 bases from J, the gap between germline ends came to 14 bases. The CDR3 has 17 amino acids. CDR1 SGHTA and CDR2 FQGNSA come from the germline V gene. CDR3 DNA: TGTGCCAGCAGCTTATTCCACAGGCCATATAGCAATCAGCCCCAGCATTTT. Residues: CASSLFHRPYSNQPQHF.

This clone was seen just once. The chain links TRBV4-2 to TRBJ2-1; D is possibly TRBD2 (5 bases). Germline lookup yields CDR1 LGHNA and CDR2 YNFKEQ. The CDR3 has 17 amino acids. The V and J ends lost 1 base and 2 bases respectively, with 15 bases between them. The CDR3 sequence is CASSQGAAGEPYNEQFF. The CDR3 DNA is TGTGCCAGCAGCCAAGGGGCTGCGGGTGAACCCTACAATGAGCAGTTCTTC.

This chain links TRBV19 with TRBJ2-1, with 14 bases that match TRBD2. In germline, CDR1 is LNHDA, CDR2 SQIVND (reference sequence). V trimming: 7 bases; J trimming: 8 bases; junction bases outside the gene matches: 10. CDR3 length equals 16 residues. The CDR3, as DNA: TGTGCCAGTATAGGCAGCGGGACTAGCGGGAGACATGAGCAGTTCTTC. Translation gives CASIGSGTSGRHEQFF.

This clone was found a few times. CDR3 amino acids: CASSRAGPEDTQYF. The CDR3 DNA reads as TGTGCCAGCAGCCGGGCGGGGCCTGAAGATACGCAGTATTTT. The V gene is TRBV9, the J gene TRBJ2-3; the D gene is possibly TRBD2 (6 bases). Germline V gene data show CDR1 as SGDLS and CDR2 as YYNGEE. The ends were cut back, 4 bases at V and 5 bases at J, with 14 bases in the middle. The CDR3 contains 14 residues.

The sample holds a few counts of this clone. The chain carries TRBV10-3 and TRBJ1-4; TRBD1 aligns across 8 bases. The V gene end was trimmed by 6 bases and the J gene end by 0 bases; junction bases not matched to a gene: 3. Looked up from germline, CDR1 is ENHRY and CDR2 is SYGVKD. This CDR3 has 15 amino acids. CDR3 nucleotide sequence: TGTGCCATCAGGACAGGGGATTCAACTAATGAAAAACTGTTTTTT. Its protein is CAIRTGDSTNEKLFF.

The table lists this clone with a few counts. The same CDR3 arises from other DNA sequences in this sample as well. The rearrangement joins TRBV5-1 to TRBJ2-3; 7 bases map to TRBD1. From germline, CDR1 is SGHRS and CDR2 YFSETQ. The V segment lost 1 base and the J segment 3 bases; nucleotides outside the gene matches: 2. This CDR3 is 14 amino acids long. The CDR3 sequence: CASSLQGDTDTQYF. For the CDR3, the DNA is TGCGCCAGCAGCTTGCAGGGGGATACAGATACGCAGTATTTT.

The V and J genes are TRBV5-1 and TRBJ1-5; a weak D match, TRBD1 (6 bases). CDR1 and CDR2 from the germline V gene are SGHRS and YFSETQ. The CDR3 length is 14 residues. Trimming removed 0 bases at V and 5 bases at J, with 9 bases between. The CDR3 region has the DNA TGCGCCAGCAGCTTGGACAGGGCGGATCAGCCCCAGCATTTT. The encoded protein is CASSLDRADQPQHF.

This clone appeared a few times. This sequence joins TRBV12-5 and TRBJ1-5, with 10 bases fitting TRBD1. Germline-derived CDR1 and CDR2 are LGHNT and FRNRAP. The CDR3 loop spans 15 amino acids. The trim removed 1 base at V and 5 bases at J, leaving 2 bases unmatched. The CDR3 DNA reads as TGTGCTAGTGGTTTGGGGACAGGGGGATATCAGCCCCAGCATTTT. This gives the protein CASGLGTGGYQPQHF.

Only a few counts were recorded for this clone. This chain links TRBV27 with TRBJ2-1; D is unresolved. CDR3 length: 14 residues. The V end was cut by 10 bases, the J end by 4 bases, with 17 bases between. Germline V gene data show CDR1 as MNHEY and CDR2 as SMNVEV (reference sequence). The DNA for the CDR3 is TGTGCCACCAAAGTCAAGGAGATTTACAATGAGCAGTTCTTC. Translation gives CATKVKEIYNEQFF.

Concerning this clone itself: One junction end does not reproduce the germline sequence, and a read error may be involved. The chain carries TRBV29-1 and TRBJ1-5; D might be TRBD1 (5 bases). The CDR3 is 14 residues long. Germline V lookup: CDR1 SQVTM, CDR2 ANQGSEA. The chain's CDR3 is CSVVAGPSSQPQHF. The CDR3 DNA is TGCAGCGTTGTCGCGGGACCGAGCAGTCAGCCCCAGCATTTT.

The chain has TRBV5-1 and TRBJ1-1, with 7 positions matching TRBD1. V trimming: 1 base; J trimming: 6 bases; junction bases outside the gene matches: 9. The CDR3 is 15 residues long. The V gene's germline CDR1 is SGHRS and CDR2 YFSETQ. The CDR3 here is CASSLLTGKSAEAFF. In DNA form, the CDR3 reads TGCGCCAGCAGCTTGTTGACAGGGAAAAGTGCTGAAGCTTTCTTT.

This sequence joins TRBV28 and TRBJ2-1, with 9 nucleotides matching TRBD2. The CDR3 covers 15 residues. V was pared by 3 bases and J by 7 bases, with 7 bases of the junction left unmatched. CDR1 and CDR2 from the germline V gene are MDHEN and SYDVKM. The CDR3 reads CASSFPTSGRNEQFF. The CDR3 DNA reads as TGTGCCAGCAGTTTCCCAACTAGCGGGCGAAATGAGCAGTTCTTC.

The chain employs TRBV30 and TRBJ1-5, with TRBD1 as a possible D gene (6 bases). The CDR3 has 16 amino acids. The V gene's germline CDR1 is GTSNPN and CDR2 SVGIG (reference sequence). Trimming took off 4 bases at V and 4 bases at J, with 20 bases between the two ends. In DNA form, the CDR3 reads TGTGCCTGGACCCACCAGGGAGGGGGTAGGAATCAGCCCCAGCATTTT. This sequence encodes CAWTHQGGGRNQPQHF.

V and J are TRBV5-1 and TRBJ1-1; 12 bases agree with TRBD1. Trimming cost V 4 bases and J 7 bases; bases outside gene matches: 5. CDR1 is SGHRS and CDR2 is YFSETQ in the germline V gene. This CDR3 contains 14 residues. The chain's CDR3 is CASSLGTGGLEAFF. DNA of the CDR3: TGCGCCAGCAGCCTCGGGACAGGGGGCCTTGAAGCTTTCTTT.

This rearrangement joins TRBV4-3 to TRBJ2-7; 7 bases are a match to TRBD2. J was trimmed by 4 bases and V by 1 base; bases with no gene match: 4. In germline, CDR1 is LGHNA, CDR2 YSLEER. The CDR3 extends over 14 amino acids. CDR3 bases: TGCGCCAGCAGCCAAGGCGGGAGAGGGTACGAGCAGTACTTC. It encodes CASSQGGRGYEQYF.

This clone occurred a few times. This sequence joins TRBV30 and TRBJ1-4; 7 bases agree with TRBD1. Trimming removed 3 bases from V and 8 bases from J; junction bases left unmatched: 6. Per germline, CDR1 GTSNPN and CDR2 SVGIG (reference sequence). This CDR3 is 13 amino acids long. For the CDR3, the DNA is TGTGCCTGGAGCCGAGGGGGCCCCGAAAAACTGTTTTTT. Protein product: CAWSRGGPEKLFF.

The chain joins TRBV6-1 to TRBJ1-5; possible D gene TRBD1, 6 bases. This CDR3 is 12 amino acids long. Germline values: CDR1 MNHNS, CDR2 SASEGT. V was pared by 8 bases and J by 6 bases, with 11 bases between. CDR3 sequence: CASCTGFQPQHF. The CDR3 coding sequence is TGTGCCAGCTGTACAGGGTTTCAGCCCCAGCATTTT.

The chain carries TRBV10-1 and TRBJ2-3; tentatively, D is TRBD2 (6 bases). This CDR3 is built from 13 residues. The V end was cut by 3 bases, the J end by 7 bases, with 11 bases between. Germline V gene lookup returns CDR1 WNHNN and CDR2 SYGVQD (reference sequence). The CDR3 reads CASSEGRENTQYF. CDR3 coding DNA: TGCGCCAGCAGTGAAGGGCGGGAAAATACGCAGTATTTT.